These 15 T cell receptor beta chains came from one sample sequenced in a study of T cell responses to AZD1222 COVID-19 vaccine. The protocol was immunoSEQ multiplex PCR, while the TCRdb copy is restricted to in-frame clones and leaves out a portion. The sample holds some 140,000 clones, about 90% seen once. The sequenced sample was peripheral blood, obtained on day 0 of AZD1222 vaccination. The receptors were gathered from an adult in good health.

This sequence joins TRBV9 and TRBJ1-1; D possibly corresponds to TRBD1 (6 bases). This CDR3 region has 15 residues. The germline gives CDR1 SGDLS, CDR2 YYNGEE. Trimming shortened V by 2 bases and J by 4 bases, and 15 bases separated the two germline ends. The CDR3 spells CASSVDGGAATEAFF. The CDR3 DNA reads as TGTGCCAGCAGCGTCGATGGGGGGGCAGCCACTGAAGCTTTCTTT.

In its sample, this clone was seen once. The chain combines TRBV2 with TRBJ1-5; 8 nucleotides line up with TRBD1. Trimming took 3 bases from V and 6 from J; bases not matched to a gene: 7. This CDR3 region has 15 residues. Germline V gene data show CDR1 as SNHLY and CDR2 as FYNNEI. The CDR3 sequence: CASSDAGQGTQPQHF. DNA of the CDR3: TGTGCCAGCAGTGATGCAGGACAGGGAACTCAGCCCCAGCATTTT.

This clone appeared once. The J gene is TRBJ2-7, the V gene TRBV30, with D unresolved. The ends were cut back, 0 bases at V and 2 bases at J, with 5 bases in the middle. The germline V gene encodes CDR1 GTSNPN and CDR2 SVGIG (reference sequence). The CDR3 sequence is 12 residues long. For the CDR3, the DNA is TGTGCCTGGAGTGTACGGCCCTACGAGCAGTACTTC. Translated: CAWSVRPYEQYF.

By proportion, this clone is medium-sized. The rearrangement joins TRBV28 to TRBJ1-6; D not certain. The CDR3 loop spans 16 amino acids. Trimming shortened V by 7 bases and J by 5 bases, and 18 bases separated the two germline ends. Germline CDR1 and CDR2: MDHEN and SYDVKM. The CDR3 DNA reads TGTGCCAGCATGCGATTTTGGGAGAGTAATAATTCACCCCTCCACTTT. Its translation is CASMRFWESNNSPLHF.

This clone was seen once. The chain employs TRBV12-3 or TRBV12-4 and TRBJ2-7; either TRBD1 or TRBD2 may fit D (5 bases each). V was pared by 6 bases and J by 2 bases, with 11 bases between. The CDR3 extends over 13 amino acids. Here the CDR3 reads CASRRDQPYEQYF. The CDR3 DNA reads as TGTGCCAGCAGACGGGACCAACCCTACGAGCAGTACTTC.

This chain's CDR3 is CASSLWGLAGVKADTQYF. The CDR3 nucleotides are TGTGCCAGCAGTTTATGGGGACTAGCGGGAGTTAAGGCAGATACGCAGTATTTT. The gene calls are TRBV27 and TRBJ2-3, with 14 bases fitting TRBD2. This CDR3 comprises 18 residues. J gave up 4 bases and V 1 base, and 7 bases lay outside the gene matches. Germline CDR1 MNHEY, CDR2 SMNVEV (reference sequence).

V gene TRBV6-5 combines with J gene TRBJ1-2, with 10 bases that match TRBD1. From germline, CDR1 is MNHEY and CDR2 SVGAGI. The CDR3 extends over 14 amino acids. The V and J ends lost 5 bases and 7 bases, in that order; junction bases with no gene match: 7. The CDR3 DNA is TGTGCCAGCAGTACCCGACAGGGGGCGAGTGGCTACACCTTC. Protein sequence: CASSTRQGASGYTF.

This clone has a single count. The rearrangement links TRBV29-1 to TRBJ1-1; 9 positions agree with TRBD1. The V and J ends lost 6 bases and 1 base, in that order; junction bases with no gene match: 6. This CDR3 has 14 residues. Germline values: CDR1 SQVTM, CDR2 ANQGSEA. The CDR3 is CSVGTGITNTEAFF. For the CDR3, the DNA is TGCAGCGTGGGGACAGGGATTACGAACACTGAAGCTTTCTTT.

The chain links TRBV19 to TRBJ1-1; TRBD1 is a possible D gene (5 bases). The germline gives CDR1 LNHDA, CDR2 SQIVND (reference sequence). V lost 8 bases, J lost 5 bases, and 18 bases lay in between. This CDR3 has 14 amino acids. The CDR3 loop reads CASWRAGRRTEAFF. In DNA form, the CDR3 reads TGTGCCAGTTGGAGGGCAGGGCGACGGACTGAAGCTTTCTTT.

This chain connects TRBV7-8 to TRBJ1-1, with 9 bases lining up with TRBD1. With V trimmed by 4 bases and J by 4 bases, 4 bases remained unmatched. The CDR3 has 14 amino acids. The germline gives CDR1 SGHVS, CDR2 FQNEAQ. CDR3 in DNA: TGTGCCAGCAGCTCGGGGACAGGGCCCACTGAAGCTTTCTTT. Translated: CASSSGTGPTEAFF.

This chain uses TRBV7-2 with TRBJ2-3; tentative D call: TRBD1 (6 bases). V lost 0 bases, J lost 7 bases, and 11 bases lay in between. Germline CDR1 reads SGHTA; CDR2 reads FQGNSA. CDR3 length: 14 amino acids. The CDR3 protein is CASSLAAGANTQYF. The CDR3, as DNA: TGTGCCAGCAGCTTAGCGGCAGGGGCAAATACGCAGTATTTT.

The chain links TRBV10-3 to TRBJ2-1, with D perhaps matching TRBD1 or TRBD2 (5 bases each). Germline CDR1 is ENHRY and CDR2 is SYGVKD. V was clipped by 0 bases and J by 4 bases, with 19 bases between them. The CDR3 sequence is 18 residues long. The CDR3 spells CAISESYRSGTEYNEQFF. Written as DNA, the CDR3 is TGTGCCATCAGTGAGTCGTATCGCTCGGGGACGGAATACAATGAGCAGTTCTTC.

Comments on this clone: Mismatch with germline at one junction end may stem from a read error. The chain carries TRBV7-2 and TRBJ2-1, with TRBD2 identical over 12 bases. This CDR3 contains 17 residues. Germline assignment: CDR1 SGHTA and CDR2 FQGNSA. CDR3 loop: CASSSSGLAGRPGALLF. The CDR3 DNA reads TGTGCCAGCAGCTCCTCGGGACTAGCGGGTCGCCCAGGGGCCCTCCTCTTC.

This clone was recorded at least ten times. The chain recombines TRBV19 with TRBJ2-7; TRBD2 aligns across 7 bases. The junction had 5 bases not matched to a gene; V was cut back by 3 bases and J by 3 bases. This CDR3 is built from 14 residues. The V gene's germline CDR1 is LNHDA and CDR2 SQIVND (reference sequence). CDR3 sequence: CASSIPGGFYEQYF. The CDR3 DNA is TGTGCCAGTAGTATCCCGGGGGGATTCTACGAGCAGTACTTC. Filled out from reference TRBV19 and TRBJ2-7, the complete variable domain reads DGGITQSPKYLFRKEGQNVTLSCEQNLNHDAMYWYRQDPGQGLRLIYYSQIVNDFQKGDIAEGYSVSREKKESFPLTVTSAQKNPTAFYLCASSIPGGFYEQYFGPGTRLTVT.

The V call is TRBV5-1, the J call TRBJ2-2; D might be TRBD1 (6 bases). The V gene lost 4 bases and the J gene lost 6 bases, with 10 bases spanning the gap. Germline V CDR1 and CDR2: SGHRS, YFSETQ. The CDR3 sequence is 13 residues long. The CDR3 here is CASSETGSGELFF. The CDR3 region has the DNA TGCGCCAGCAGCGAAACAGGGTCCGGGGAGCTGTTTTTT.